This T cell receptor beta chain was captured by sequencing in a study of human T cells and chemical hapten exposure. Broader study findings: Large CDR3 similarity clusters arose significantly more often from expanded TCRs than from controls.

This clonotype was found many times. What it binds is unknown. The time point denotes: patch test 2, 6 weeks after DPC sensitization. Treatment noted: therapeutic diphenylcyclopropenone sensitization with weekly scalp DPC. Sequencing started from total RNA isolated from unfractionated whole blood. The library gave individual cDNA molecules unique molecular identifiers. TCRdb redid the calling of the RACE reads with MiXCR, one entry per CDR3 protein. The sample consists of roughly 92,000 distinct CDR3 sequences, over 10% of them appearing once. The CDR3 totals 15 residues. Germline values: CDR1 MNHEY, CDR2 SVGEGT. With 4 bases removed from V and 0 bases from J, the gap between germline ends came to 10 bases.

The V gene is TRBV6-2 or TRBV6-3, the J gene TRBJ2-1, with D tentatively TRBD2 (5 bases). The receptor was derived from a woman aged 40 to 49 with alopecia areata. Some clones in this sample may be carry-over from other donors' samples. Sequencing was performed on whole blood, taken in connection with sensitization to the hapten diphenylcyclopropenone (DPC). The CDR3 reads CASSFRGLSYNEQFF. The CDR3 nucleotides are TGTGCCAGCAGTTTTAGAGGGCTCTCCTACAATGAGCAGTTCTTC.